These 27 T cell receptor beta chains originate from one sample sequenced in a study of blood T cells in healthy people across ages. Then a second PCR, running roughly 7 to 11 cycles, was carried out with a sample-barcoded 5' primer and a J-beta primer mix. In TCRdb, the 5' RACE reads were re-called with MiXCR into one record per CDR3 protein. Among around 800,000 distinct CDR3 sequences listed, under 55% were seen once. Sequences were obtained from blood. These TCRs come from a man between 60 and 75 years old in good health.

On this clonotype itself: One end of the junction fails to match germline, which may point to a read error. This sequence joins TRBV5-1 and TRBJ2-6, with D possibly matching TRBD1 (5 bases). Per the germline V gene, CDR1 is SGHRS and CDR2 is YFSETQ. This CDR3 region has 17 residues. The CDR3 spells CASSLLAGASGANVPTF. In DNA, the CDR3 is TGCGCCAGCAGCTTGCTTGCAGGAGCATCTGGGGCCAACGTCCCGACTTTC.

This clonotype was picked up many times. This chain uses TRBV20-1 with TRBJ2-3; 8 bases are a match to TRBD2. J gave up 5 bases and V 4 bases, and 11 bases lay outside the gene matches. Germline lookup yields CDR1 DFQATT and CDR2 SNEGSKA (reference sequence). This CDR3 comprises 15 residues. CDR3 region: CSAKDPAGVRDTQYF. CDR3 sequence (DNA): TGCAGTGCTAAAGACCCAGCGGGGGTGAGAGATACGCAGTATTTT.

This clonotype was counted a few times. The chain employs TRBV20-1 and TRBJ1-6, with 7 bases that match TRBD1. This CDR3 has 11 amino acids. V shed 6 bases and J 18 bases; nucleotides not matched to a gene: 11. Per germline, CDR1 DFQATT and CDR2 SNEGSKA (reference sequence). CDR3 in DNA: TGCAGTGCCAACAGGGACAGCGCTGACCACTTT. Translated, it gives CSANRDSADHF.

The chain combines TRBV12-3 or TRBV12-4 with TRBJ1-5, with D perhaps TRBD1 (5 bases). V was cut by 5 bases and J by 9 bases, with 14 bases left in between. This CDR3 is 13 amino acids long. The CDR3 coding sequence is TGTGCCAGCAGTGTTGGAGGGGTTAGGCCCCAGCATTTT. It translates to CASSVGGVRPQHF.

The J gene is TRBJ2-3, the V gene TRBV4-2; no definite D call. The CDR3 has 16 residues. Germline lookup yields CDR1 LGHNA and CDR2 YNFKEQ. V was trimmed by 6 bases and J by 0 bases, leaving 16 bases between them. The CDR3 is CASRFTPESSTDTQYF. The DNA of the CDR3 is TGTGCCAGCAGATTCACACCAGAATCTAGCACAGATACGCAGTATTTT.

The J gene is TRBJ2-6, the V gene TRBV24-1; D gene unclear. CDR1 and CDR2 from the germline V gene are KGHDR and SFDVKD. The germline V and J ends were trimmed by 4 bases and 0 bases, with 9 bases remaining between them. The CDR3 is 16 amino acids. The CDR3 loop reads CATSEPQSSGANVLTF. The DNA for the CDR3 is TGTGCCACCAGTGAGCCACAGTCCTCTGGGGCCAACGTCCTGACTTTC.

This rearrangement joins TRBV2 to TRBJ1-2, with TRBD1 matching over 7 bases. The V gene's germline CDR1 is SNHLY and CDR2 FYNNEI. The CDR3 extends over 14 amino acids. The V segment lost 8 bases and the J segment 5 bases; nucleotides outside the gene matches: 11. The DNA for the CDR3 is TGTGCCAGCGGGACTCAGAGGGGGCAGTATGGCTACACCTTC. This translates into CASGTQRGQYGYTF.

This rearrangement joins TRBV7-9 to TRBJ2-3, with D possibly being TRBD1 (5 bases). Germline V gene data show CDR1 as SEHNR and CDR2 as FQNEAQ (reference sequence). The CDR3 sequence is 15 residues long. V shed 4 bases and J shed 7 bases, with 18 bases lying between them. The CDR3: CASSSSTGTQNTQYF. The CDR3 coding sequence is TGTGCCAGCAGCTCTAGTACAGGTACACAGAATACGCAGTATTTT.

The DNA of the CDR3 is TGTGCCAGCAATGACTGGAACTATGGCTACACCTTC. Its protein product is CASNDWNYGYTF. The V gene is TRBV21-1, the J gene TRBJ1-2. TRBV21-1 is designated a pseudogene. CDR3 length: 12 residues.

The chain couples TRBV25-1 to TRBJ1-5; 9 nucleotides match TRBD1. V lost 3 bases, J lost 6 bases, and 3 bases stayed unmatched. The V gene's germline CDR1 is MGHDK and CDR2 SYGVNS. This CDR3 has 14 amino acids. CDR3 amino acids: CASSDRTGVQPQHF. The CDR3 nucleotides read TGTGCCAGCAGTGACAGGACAGGGGTTCAGCCCCAGCATTTT.

This clonotype was found a few times. V and J are TRBV20-1 and TRBJ2-5; D is unresolved. V shed 6 bases and J shed 3 bases, with 17 bases lying between them. Germline V gene sequence: CDR1 DFQATT, CDR2 SNEGSKA (reference sequence). This CDR3 region has 14 residues. CDR3 protein: CSANSPRTEETQYF. The CDR3 bases are TGCAGTGCGAATTCCCCGCGAACGGAAGAGACCCAGTACTTC.

V usage is TRBV4-2 and J usage is TRBJ2-1; D not resolved. The V end was cut by 3 bases, the J end by 6 bases, with 9 bases between. CDR3 length: 13 amino acids. Germline CDR1 LGHNA, CDR2 YNFKEQ. DNA of the CDR3: TGTGCCAGCAGCCACTTAAGGGCCAATGAGCAGTTCTTC. Protein sequence: CASSHLRANEQFF.

This clonotype was counted between two and nine times. The chain combines TRBV7-4 with TRBJ2-7, with D unclear. The V gene lost 6 bases and the J gene lost 2 bases, with 14 bases spanning the gap. The length of the CDR3 is 14 residues. Germline CDR1 reads SGHVT; CDR2 reads SQSDAQ. The chain's CDR3 is CASSSGPHAYEQYF. The CDR3 bases are TGTGCCAGCAGTTCCGGGCCACACGCCTACGAGCAGTACTTC.

This rearrangement joins TRBV7-2 to TRBJ2-1, with 12 bases fitting TRBD2. The trim removed 5 bases at V and 3 bases at J, leaving 14 bases unmatched. CDR3 size: 19 residues. Germline values: CDR1 SGHTA, CDR2 FQGNSA. The CDR3: CASSMTSGGGRAIYNEQFF. The CDR3 DNA reads as TGTGCCAGCAGCATGACTAGCGGGGGAGGGAGGGCCATCTACAATGAGCAGTTCTTC.

The chain carries TRBV12-3 or TRBV12-4 and TRBJ2-4; maybe TRBD1 (6 bases). The J call is in doubt because the DNA end fits TRBJ2-7 better. The CDR3 totals 14 residues. This chain's CDR3 is CASSLAGANYEQYF. The CDR3 nucleotides are TGTGCCAGCAGTTTAGCGGGGGCTAATTACGAGCAGTACTTC.

This clonotype was counted at least ten times. The rearrangement links TRBV5-1 to TRBJ2-5; D uncertain. The CDR3 extends over 14 amino acids. CDR1 is SGHRS, CDR2 YFSETQ, per germline. Deletions cut 2 bases from V and 1 base from J, with 9 bases between. DNA of the CDR3: TGCGCCAGCAGCTTAACCCCTGTCCAAGAGACCCAGTACTTC. This sequence encodes CASSLTPVQETQYF.

This clonotype was counted between two and nine times. The chain combines TRBV12-3 or TRBV12-4 with TRBJ2-7; D is perhaps TRBD1 or TRBD2 (5 bases each). The last part of the DNA fits TRBJ2-5 better; the J call may be wrong. There are 13 residues in the CDR3. CDR3 sequence (DNA): TGTGCCAGCTTAGAGGGGCCAAAAGAGACCCAGTACTTC. It encodes CASLEGPKETQYF.

This chain connects TRBV28 to TRBJ2-7, with D possibly TRBD2 on 6 matching bases. The CDR3 loop spans 16 amino acids. Trimming shortened V by 8 bases and J by 0 bases, and 20 bases separated the two germline ends. The V gene's germline CDR1 is MDHEN and CDR2 SYDVKM. CDR3 region: CASLRPGTGGSYEQYF. The CDR3 DNA reads as TGTGCCAGCCTTAGACCCGGGACTGGAGGCTCCTACGAGCAGTACTTC.

This chain links TRBV20-1 with TRBJ2-7; TRBD2 agrees at 9 bases. The CDR3 covers 17 residues. Germline lookup yields CDR1 DFQATT and CDR2 SNEGSKA (reference sequence). Unmatched junction bases numbered 12, after V lost 0 bases and J lost 3 bases. CDR3 protein: CSARDESWRGGGYEQYF. The CDR3 DNA reads TGCAGTGCTAGAGATGAGTCGTGGCGGGGGGGTGGCTACGAGCAGTACTTC.

This clonotype has a count of ten or more. The chain recombines TRBV9 with TRBJ2-7; the D call may be TRBD1 or TRBD2 (5 bases each). V lost 4 bases and J 6 bases, leaving 17 bases between the germline ends. The CDR3 is made up of 14 amino acids. Per the germline V gene, CDR1 is SGDLS and CDR2 is YYNGEE. The CDR3 DNA reads as TGTGCCAGCAGCACAACCCCCGGGACCCTCGAGCAGTACTTC. Its translation is CASSTTPGTLEQYF.

This clonotype was recorded a few times. V usage is TRBV14 and J usage is TRBJ2-3, with D possibly being TRBD1 or TRBD2 (5 bases each). Germline loops: CDR1 SGHDN, CDR2 FVKESK. The V end lost 4 bases, the J end lost 12 bases, and 14 bases lay between the germline ends. This CDR3 comprises 12 residues. The CDR3 here is CASSPHRDPQYF. In nucleotides, the CDR3 is TGTGCCAGCAGCCCACACCGGGACCCACAGTATTTT.

The chain recombines TRBV20-1 with TRBJ2-7; D ambiguous. Trimming removed 3 bases from V and 10 bases from J, with 28 bases in between. The CDR3 has 16 amino acids. Germline V gene sequence: CDR1 DFQATT, CDR2 SNEGSKA (reference sequence). The CDR3 region has the DNA TGCAGTGCTAGGCCTCTCAATGTCCCCAGAGGAGATACCCAGTACTTC. This translates into CSARPLNVPRGDTQYF.

The rearrangement uses TRBV11-3 and TRBJ1-1; D may be TRBD1 (5 bases). Germline-derived CDR1 and CDR2 are SGHNT and YENEEA. The CDR3 has 15 residues. The V end was cut by 5 bases, the J end by 3 bases, with 16 bases between. The CDR3 nucleotides read TGTGCCAGCAGCCCGCGACAGTGGGGGGACACTGAAGCTTTCTTT. Translating gives CASSPRQWGDTEAFF. Full variable domain (remainder filled in from reference TRBV11-3 and TRBJ1-1): EAGVVQSPRYKIIEKKQPVAFWCNPISGHNTLYWYLQNLGQGPELLIRYENEEAVDDSQLPKDRFSAERLKGVDSTLKIQPAELGDSAVYLCASSPRQWGDTEAFFGQGTRLTVV.

In this sample, this clonotype turned up a few times. J is TRBJ2-1 and V is TRBV7-2; 11 positions match TRBD2. Losses at the gene ends were 6 bases for V and 5 bases for J; bases not matched to a gene: 9. The CDR3 runs 16 residues. CDR1 and CDR2 (germline): SGHTA, FQGNSA. This CDR3 reads CASRGPKGLADNEQFF. CDR3 DNA: TGTGCCAGCAGGGGACCAAAGGGACTAGCGGACAATGAGCAGTTCTTC.

A few counts support this clonotype. This chain links TRBV20-1 with TRBJ2-7; 8 positions match TRBD1. The germline V gene encodes CDR1 DFQATT and CDR2 SNEGSKA (reference sequence). J was trimmed by 5 bases and V by 6 bases; bases with no gene match: 12. The CDR3 has 14 residues. The CDR3 region has the DNA TGCAGTGCAAATACAGGGGGTAAAACCCACGAGCAGTACTTC. Translating gives CSANTGGKTHEQYF.

The genes are TRBV9 and TRBJ2-3; D is perhaps TRBD1 or TRBD2 (5 bases each). Trimming pared 3 bases from V and 2 bases from J, leaving 10 bases between. This CDR3 has 14 residues. Germline-derived CDR1 and CDR2 are SGDLS and YYNGEE. CDR3 region: CASSAGATTDTQYF. The CDR3 nucleotides are TGTGCCAGCAGCGCCGGGGCTACCACAGATACGCAGTATTTT.

The chain recombines TRBV28 with TRBJ1-6; D gene unclear. The germline V gene encodes CDR1 MDHEN and CDR2 SYDVKM. With 1 base removed from V and 0 bases from J, the gap between germline ends came to 10 bases. The CDR3 consists of 17 residues. Here the CDR3 DNA reads TGTGCCAGCAGTTTATACCCTTCGGGCTCCTATAATTCACCCCTCCACTTT. Residues: CASSLYPSGSYNSPLHF.